Reported below is one T cell receptor (beta chain). This entry belongs to a study of beta chain features in type 1 diabetes. The investigators reverse transcribed all of the isolated RNA, so they sequenced expressed TCRB transcripts. The protocol was immunoSEQ multiplex PCR, while the TCRdb copy is restricted to in-frame clones and leaves out a portion. Found here are 200,000 to 250,000 clones, under 70% of them singletons; the top ten hold around 0.05%. CDR1 and CDR2 from the germline V gene are SGHTA and FQGNSA. The CDR3 runs to 14 residues. V gave up 5 bases and J gave up 3 bases; unmatched junction bases: 5.

This chain connects TRBV7-2 to TRBJ2-7, with 9 bases that match TRBD1. The clonotype comes from a young man in good health. Sequences were obtained from naive CD4+ T cells from blood. Here the CDR3 reads CASSPGTGFYEQYF. For the CDR3, the DNA is TGTGCCAGCAGCCCCGGGACAGGGTTCTACGAGCAGTACTTC. Based on the CDR3 plus reference TRBV7-2 and TRBJ2-7, the full variable domain is GAGVSQSPSNKVTEKGKDVELRCDPISGHTALYWYRQSLGQGLEFLIYFQGNSAPDKSGLPSDRFSAERTGGSVSTLTIQRTQQEDSAVYLCASSPGTGFYEQYFGPGTRLTVT.